This T cell receptor beta chain emerged from a study of cytomegalovirus exposure and HLA in healthy donors. Study as a whole: Earlier results showed roughly 120 million unique TCR beta sequences derived from about 179 million T cells. Study-wide results and caveats: By a later analysis, the bulk of CMV-associated TCR beta chains appeared HLA-restricted. It was only CMV serostatus that was available as immune exposure information.

Germline CDR1 and CDR2: SGHVS and FQNEAQ. The CDR3 runs 12 residues. 60 Vbeta and 13 Jbeta primers were used in PCR. Libraries were prepared by immunoSEQ multiplex PCR; TCRdb keeps only in-frame clonotypes and omits some of them. The sample shows 150,000 to 200,000 clones, approximately 78% of them seen only once. Concerning this clone: What it binds is not known. The junction and the germline gene differ at one end; a read error may be behind it. Additional DNA sequences in this sample encode the identical CDR3.

The sequenced material came from PBMCs. The chain has TRBV7-8 and TRBJ1-1, with a weak D call TRBD1 (5 bases). The TCR was taken from a human donor in good health. The CDR3 protein is CASSLGEGEAFF. CDR3 DNA sequence: TGTGCCAGCAGTTTAGGGGAGGGTGAAGCTTTCTTT.